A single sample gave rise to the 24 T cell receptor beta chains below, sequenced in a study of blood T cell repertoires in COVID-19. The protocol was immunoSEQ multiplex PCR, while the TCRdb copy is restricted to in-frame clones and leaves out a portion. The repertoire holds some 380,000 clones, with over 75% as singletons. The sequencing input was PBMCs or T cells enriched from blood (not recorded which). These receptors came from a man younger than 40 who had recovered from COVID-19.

CDR3 region: CASSAGMNTGELFF. DNA for the CDR3: TGTGCCAGCAGCGCGGGGATGAACACCGGGGAGCTGTTTTTT. V is TRBV2 and J is TRBJ2-2; a possible D gene is TRBD2 (6 bases). Trimming pared 6 bases from V and 1 base from J, leaving 9 bases between. Germline V lookup: CDR1 SNHLY, CDR2 FYNNEI. The CDR3 loop spans 14 amino acids.

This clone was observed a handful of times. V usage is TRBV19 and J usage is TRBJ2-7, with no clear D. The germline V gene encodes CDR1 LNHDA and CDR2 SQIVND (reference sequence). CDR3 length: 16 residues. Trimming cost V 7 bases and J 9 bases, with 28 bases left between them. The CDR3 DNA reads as TGTGCCAGTACCCCCGACTGGTCCCCAAATATCCTAGGGCAGTACTTC. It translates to CASTPDWSPNILGQYF. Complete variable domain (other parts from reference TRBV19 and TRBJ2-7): DGGITQSPKYLFRKEGQNVTLSCEQNLNHDAMYWYRQDPGQGLRLIYYSQIVNDFQKGDIAEGYSVSREKKESFPLTVTSAQKNPTAFYLCASTPDWSPNILGQYFGPGTRLTVT.

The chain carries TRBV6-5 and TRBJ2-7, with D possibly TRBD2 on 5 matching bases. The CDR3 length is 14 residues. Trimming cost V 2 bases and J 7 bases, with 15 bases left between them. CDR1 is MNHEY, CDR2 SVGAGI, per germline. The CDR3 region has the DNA TGTGCCAGCAGTTACACGGGGATGACGGAAGAGCAGTACTTC. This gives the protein CASSYTGMTEEQYF.

CDR3 sequence (DNA): TGTGCCTGCGGGGGGTGGAACACTGAAGCTTTCTTT. It yields the protein CACGGWNTEAFF. The V gene is TRBV3-1 (or the pseudogene TRBV3-2), the J gene TRBJ1-1; TRBD1 is a possible D gene (5 bases). There are 12 residues in the CDR3. Germline values: CDR1 LGHDT, CDR2 YNNKEL (reference sequence). Between the trimmed V and J ends, which lost 11 bases and 1 base, there was a span of 11 bases.

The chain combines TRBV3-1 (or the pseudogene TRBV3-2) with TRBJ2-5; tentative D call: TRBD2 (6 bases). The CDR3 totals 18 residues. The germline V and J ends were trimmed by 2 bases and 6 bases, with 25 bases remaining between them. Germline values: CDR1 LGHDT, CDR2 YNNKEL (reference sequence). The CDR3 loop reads CASSQILLGGGRGKTQYF. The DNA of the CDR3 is TGTGCCAGCAGCCAAATCCTTCTGGGAGGAGGTCGTGGTAAGACCCAGTACTTC.

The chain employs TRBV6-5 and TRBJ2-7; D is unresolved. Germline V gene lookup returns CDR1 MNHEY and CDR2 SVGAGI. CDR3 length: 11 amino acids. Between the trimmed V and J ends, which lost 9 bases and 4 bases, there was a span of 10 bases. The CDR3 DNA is TGTGCCAGTGAAGCCTATTACGAGCAGTACTTC. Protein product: CASEAYYEQYF.

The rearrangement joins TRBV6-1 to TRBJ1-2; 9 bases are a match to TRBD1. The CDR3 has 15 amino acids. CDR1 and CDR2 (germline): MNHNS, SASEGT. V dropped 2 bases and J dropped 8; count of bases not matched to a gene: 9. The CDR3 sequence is CASSESTGGFRGYTF. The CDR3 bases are TGTGCCAGCAGTGAATCGACAGGGGGTTTCCGAGGCTACACCTTC.

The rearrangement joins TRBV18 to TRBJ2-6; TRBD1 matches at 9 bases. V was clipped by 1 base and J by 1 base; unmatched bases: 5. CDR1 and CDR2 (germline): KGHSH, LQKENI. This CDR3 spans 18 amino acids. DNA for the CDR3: TGTGCCAGCTCACCACTAGTCGGACAGGGGTCTGGGGCCAACGTCCTGACTTTC. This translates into CASSPLVGQGSGANVLTF. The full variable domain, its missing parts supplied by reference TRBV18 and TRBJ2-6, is NAGVMQNPRHLVRRRGQEARLRCSPMKGHSHVYWYRQLPEEGLKFMVYLQKENIIDESGMPKERFSAEFPKEGPSILRIQQVVRGDSAAYFCASSPLVGQGSGANVLTFGAGSRLTVL.

DNA for the CDR3: TGTGCTAGTGGTTTAGGGACAGGGGTCACCGGGGAGCTGTTTTTT. Translation gives CASGLGTGVTGELFF. J is TRBJ2-2 and V is TRBV12-5; 10 nucleotides agree with TRBD1. V lost 3 bases to trimming and J lost 4 bases; unmatched junction nucleotides: 2. This CDR3 comprises 15 residues. The germline V gene encodes CDR1 LGHNT and CDR2 FRNRAP.

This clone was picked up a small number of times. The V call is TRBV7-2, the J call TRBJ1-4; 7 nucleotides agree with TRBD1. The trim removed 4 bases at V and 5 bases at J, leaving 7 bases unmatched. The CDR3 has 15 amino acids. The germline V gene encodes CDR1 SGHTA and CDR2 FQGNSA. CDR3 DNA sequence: TGTGCCAGCAGCTCCCAGGGGGGCTTAAATGAAAAACTGTTTTTT. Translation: CASSSQGGLNEKLFF.

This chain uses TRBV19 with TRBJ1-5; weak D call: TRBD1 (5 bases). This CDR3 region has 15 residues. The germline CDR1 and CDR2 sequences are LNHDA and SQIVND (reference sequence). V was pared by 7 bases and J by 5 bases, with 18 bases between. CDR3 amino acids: CASTGGGVYDQPQHF. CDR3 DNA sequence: TGTGCCAGTACCGGGGGGGGAGTATATGATCAGCCCCAGCATTTT.

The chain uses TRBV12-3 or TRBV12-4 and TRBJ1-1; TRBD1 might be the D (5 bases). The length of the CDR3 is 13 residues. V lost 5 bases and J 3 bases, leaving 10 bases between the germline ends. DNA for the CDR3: TGTGCCAGCAGTCAGGGTAGATACACTGAAGCTTTCTTT. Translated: CASSQGRYTEAFF.

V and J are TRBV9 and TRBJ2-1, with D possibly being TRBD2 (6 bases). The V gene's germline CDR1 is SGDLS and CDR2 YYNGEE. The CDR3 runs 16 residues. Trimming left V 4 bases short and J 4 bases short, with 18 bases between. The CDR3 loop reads CASSLGGTLGYNEQFF. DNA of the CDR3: TGTGCCAGCAGCCTTGGGGGGACCTTGGGGTACAATGAGCAGTTCTTC.

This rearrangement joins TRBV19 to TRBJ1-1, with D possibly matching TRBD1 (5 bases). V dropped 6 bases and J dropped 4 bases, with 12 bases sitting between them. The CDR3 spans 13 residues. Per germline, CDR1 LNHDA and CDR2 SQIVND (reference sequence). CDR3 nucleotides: TGTGCCAGTAGGTTGACAGAAATCACTGAAGCTTTCTTT. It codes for CASRLTEITEAFF.

As DNA, the CDR3 is TGTGCCAGCAGCTTAGCCGGCGGATTCAATCAGCCCCAGCATTTT. Translating gives CASSLAGGFNQPQHF. V and J are TRBV7-2 and TRBJ1-5; D ambiguous. Germline-derived CDR1 and CDR2 are SGHTA and FQGNSA. The CDR3 sequence is 15 residues long. Trimming took off 0 bases at V and 3 bases at J, with 9 bases between the two ends.

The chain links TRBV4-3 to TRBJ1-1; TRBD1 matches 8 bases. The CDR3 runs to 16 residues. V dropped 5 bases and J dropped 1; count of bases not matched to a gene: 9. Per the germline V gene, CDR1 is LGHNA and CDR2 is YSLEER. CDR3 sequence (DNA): TGCGCCAGCAGCAACAGACAGGGGTGGGGGAACACTGAAGCTTTCTTT. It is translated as CASSNRQGWGNTEAFF.

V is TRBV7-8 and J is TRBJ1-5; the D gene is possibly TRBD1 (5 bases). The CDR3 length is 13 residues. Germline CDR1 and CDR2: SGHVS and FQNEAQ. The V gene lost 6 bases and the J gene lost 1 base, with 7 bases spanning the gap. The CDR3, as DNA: TGTGCCAGCAGACGGGGGAGCAATCAGCCCCAGCATTTT. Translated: CASRRGSNQPQHF.

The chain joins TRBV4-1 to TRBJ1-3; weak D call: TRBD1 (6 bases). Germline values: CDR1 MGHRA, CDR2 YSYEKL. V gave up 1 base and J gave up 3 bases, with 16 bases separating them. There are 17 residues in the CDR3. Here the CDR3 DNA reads TGCGCCAGCAGCCAAGGAGGGGGGGGGCTAGTTGGAAACACCATATATTTT. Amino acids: CASSQGGGGLVGNTIYF.

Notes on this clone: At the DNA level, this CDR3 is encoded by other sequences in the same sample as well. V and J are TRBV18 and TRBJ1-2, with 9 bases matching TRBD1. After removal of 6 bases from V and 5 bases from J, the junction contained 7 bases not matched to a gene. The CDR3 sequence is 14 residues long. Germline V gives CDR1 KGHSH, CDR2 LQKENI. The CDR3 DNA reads TGTGCCAGCTCGTCAGACAGGGGGTCTTATGGCTACACCTTC. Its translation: CASSSDRGSYGYTF. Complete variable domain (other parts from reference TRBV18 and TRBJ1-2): NAGVMQNPRHLVRRRGQEARLRCSPMKGHSHVYWYRQLPEEGLKFMVYLQKENIIDESGMPKERFSAEFPKEGPSILRIQQVVRGDSAAYFCASSSDRGSYGYTFGSGTRLTVV.

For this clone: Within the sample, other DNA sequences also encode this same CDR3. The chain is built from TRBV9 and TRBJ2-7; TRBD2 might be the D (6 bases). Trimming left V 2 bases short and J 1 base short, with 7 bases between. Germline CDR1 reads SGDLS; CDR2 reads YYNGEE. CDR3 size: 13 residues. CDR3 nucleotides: TGTGCCAGCAGCGTGGGACTTTCCTACGAGCAGTACTTC. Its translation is CASSVGLSYEQYF.

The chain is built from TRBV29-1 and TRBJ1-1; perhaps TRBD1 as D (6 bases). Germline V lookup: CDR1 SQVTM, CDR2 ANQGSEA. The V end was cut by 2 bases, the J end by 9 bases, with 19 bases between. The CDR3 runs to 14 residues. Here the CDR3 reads CSVEFLGAAGKAFF. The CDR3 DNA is TGCAGCGTTGAATTTCTGGGGGCAGCTGGGAAAGCTTTCTTT.

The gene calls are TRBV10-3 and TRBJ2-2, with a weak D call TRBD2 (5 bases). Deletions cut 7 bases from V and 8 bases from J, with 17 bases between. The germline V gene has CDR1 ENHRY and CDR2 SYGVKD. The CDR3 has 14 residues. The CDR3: CAIMGVGGSGELFF. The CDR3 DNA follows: TGTGCCATCATGGGAGTGGGCGGATCAGGGGAGCTGTTTTTT.

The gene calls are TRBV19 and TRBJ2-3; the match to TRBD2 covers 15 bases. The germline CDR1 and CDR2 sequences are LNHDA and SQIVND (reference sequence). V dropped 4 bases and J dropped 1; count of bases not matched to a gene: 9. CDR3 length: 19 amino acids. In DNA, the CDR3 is TGTGCCAGTAGTACAATCGGACTAGCGGGGGGGCAAGGCACAGATACGCAGTATTTT. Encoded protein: CASSTIGLAGGQGTDTQYF.

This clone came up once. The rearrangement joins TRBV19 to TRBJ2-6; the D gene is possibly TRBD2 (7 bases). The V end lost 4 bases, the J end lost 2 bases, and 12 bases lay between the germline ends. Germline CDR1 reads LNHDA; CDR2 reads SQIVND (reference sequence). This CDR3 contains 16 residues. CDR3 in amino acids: CASSTLGGPGANVLTF. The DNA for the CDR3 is TGTGCCAGTAGTACGCTCGGGGGGCCTGGGGCCAACGTCCTGACTTTC.